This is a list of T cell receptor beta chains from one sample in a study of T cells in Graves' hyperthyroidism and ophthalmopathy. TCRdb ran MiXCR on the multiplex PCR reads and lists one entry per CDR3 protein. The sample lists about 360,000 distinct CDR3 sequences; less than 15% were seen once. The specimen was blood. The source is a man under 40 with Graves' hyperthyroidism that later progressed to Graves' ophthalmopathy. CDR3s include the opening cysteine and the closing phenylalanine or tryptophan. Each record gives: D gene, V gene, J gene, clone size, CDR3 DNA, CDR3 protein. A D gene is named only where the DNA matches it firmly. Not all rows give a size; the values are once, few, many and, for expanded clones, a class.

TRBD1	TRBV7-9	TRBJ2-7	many	TGTGCCAGCGTAACGGGACAGGCTGGCGAGCAGTACTTC	CASVTGQAGEQYF
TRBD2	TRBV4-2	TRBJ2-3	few	TGTGCCAGCAGCCAAGATCGGGGGGGCCCAGATACGCAGTATTTT	CASSQDRGGPDTQYF
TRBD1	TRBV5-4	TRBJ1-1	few	TGTGCCAGCAGCTCAGGACAGGGGGCCGAATACACTGAAGCTTTCTTT	CASSSGQGAEYTEAFF
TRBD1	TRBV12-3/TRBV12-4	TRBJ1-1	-	TGTGCCAGCAGTTCAGGGGGGACACTATTCACTGAAGCTTTCTTT	CASSSGGTLFTEAFF
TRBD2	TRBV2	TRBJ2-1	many	TGTGCCAGCACCGGGCTAGCGGGGGGTTCAGAGCAGTTCTTC	CASTGLAGGSEQFF
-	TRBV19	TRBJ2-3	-	TGTGCCAGTAGTATACGGGACACCTCTTACACAGATACGCAGTATTTT	CASSIRDTSYTDTQYF
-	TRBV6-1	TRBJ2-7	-	TGTGCCGGCCAGACAGGGAGGCAGCAGTACTTC	CAGQTGRQQYF
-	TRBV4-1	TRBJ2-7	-	TGCGCCAGCAGCCAAGAGACCGGCGGGACCTACGAGCAGTACTTC	CASSQETGGTYEQYF
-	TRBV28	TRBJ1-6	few	TGTGCCAGCAGTTTCCGGGGCCTTGGAGTTATCCTCCACTTT	CASSFRGLGVILHF
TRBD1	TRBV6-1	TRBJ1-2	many	TGTGCCAGCAGCCCTGAGGGGGCGACCTCTAACTATGGCTACACCTTC	CASSPEGATSNYGYTF
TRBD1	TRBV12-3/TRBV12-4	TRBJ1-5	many	TGTGCCAGCAGTTTACGACAGGGGCGCAATCAGCCCCAGCATTTT	CASSLRQGRNQPQHF
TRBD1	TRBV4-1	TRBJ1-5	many	TGCGCCAGCAGCCAGGGACAGGGGGCGCAAAGCAATCAGCCCCAGCATTTT	CASSQGQGAQSNQPQHF
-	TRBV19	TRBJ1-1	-	TGTGCCAGTAGTATGGGGGACACTGAAGCTTTCTTT	CASSMGDTEAFF
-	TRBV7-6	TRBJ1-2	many	TGTGCCAGCAGCTTAGCAGACTTGTATGGCTACACCTTC	CASSLADLYGYTF
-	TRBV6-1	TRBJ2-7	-	TGTGCCAGCAGTGAAGATATGGGAAACTACGAGCAGTACTTC	CASSEDMGNYEQYF
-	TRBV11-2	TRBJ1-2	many	TGTGCCAGCAGCTCTCGACAAGGCAACTATGGCTACACCTTC	CASSSRQGNYGYTF
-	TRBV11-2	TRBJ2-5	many	TGTGCCAGCAGCCCCGGAATTTCCCAAGAGACCCAGTACTTC	CASSPGISQETQYF
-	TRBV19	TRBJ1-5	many	TGTGCCAGTAGTATTGGGGGCGCGGGCAATCAGCCCCAGCATTTT	CASSIGGAGNQPQHF
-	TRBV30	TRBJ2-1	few	TGTGCCTGGGGAAAGTACAATGAGCAGTTCTTC	CAWGKYNEQFF
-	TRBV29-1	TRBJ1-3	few	TGCAGCGCGTGGACAGACAACACCATATATTTT	CSAWTDNTIYF
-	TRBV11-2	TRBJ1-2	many	TGTGCCAGCAGCTTAAAGGGTCTCGCCCTCTATGGCTACACCTTC	CASSLKGLALYGYTF
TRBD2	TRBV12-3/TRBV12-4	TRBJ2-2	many	TGTGCCAGCAGCCGCAGCGGGGGGGCCCCCGGGGAGCTGTTTTTT	CASSRSGGAPGELFF
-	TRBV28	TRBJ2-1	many	TGTGCCAGCAACATCCCGGGACACCACAATGAGCAGTTCTTC	CASNIPGHHNEQFF
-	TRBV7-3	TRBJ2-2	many	TGTGCCAGCAGCCTGGCCACCGGGGAGCTGTTTTTT	CASSLATGELFF
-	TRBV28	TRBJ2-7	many	TGTGCCAGCACCCCTCCGGGAGCCTACGAGCAGTACTTC	CASTPPGAYEQYF
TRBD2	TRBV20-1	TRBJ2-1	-	TGCAGTGCTCTAAACCTAGCGGGGGGCTACAATGAGCAGTTCTTC	CSALNLAGGYNEQFF
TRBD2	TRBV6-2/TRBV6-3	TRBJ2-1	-	TGTGCCAGCACCGAGGGACTAGTTGGGGCCGTGGGGAATGAGCAGTTCTTC	CASTEGLVGAVGNEQFF
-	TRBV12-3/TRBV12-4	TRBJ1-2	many	TGTGCCAGCAGTGTCGGTCTAGCTAACTATGGCTACACCTTC	CASSVGLANYGYTF
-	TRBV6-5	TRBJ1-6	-	TGTGCCAGCAGTTACTCGAAGGGGAATGAGCCCTATAATTCACCCCTCCACTTT	CASSYSKGNEPYNSPLHF
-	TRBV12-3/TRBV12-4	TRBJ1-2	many	TGTGCCAGCAGTTTAATAGCCTCCGGGGGCTACACCTTC	CASSLIASGGYTF
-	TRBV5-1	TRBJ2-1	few	TGCGCCAGCAGCCAAACCGGCCAGATGCGGAATGAGCAGTTCTTC	CASSQTGQMRNEQFF
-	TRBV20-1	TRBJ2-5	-	TGCAGTGCTAGAGATGGGGCAGAGACCCAGTACTTC	CSARDGAETQYF
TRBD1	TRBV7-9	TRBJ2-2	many	TGTGCCAGCAGCCCACAGACAGGGGCGAACACCGGGGAGCTGTTTTTT	CASSPQTGANTGELFF
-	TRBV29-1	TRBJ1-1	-	TGCAGCGCAATAAAGGGACGGCAATTGGGGGCTGAAGCTTTCTTT	CSAIKGRQLGAEAFF
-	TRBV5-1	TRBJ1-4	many	TGCGCCAGCAGACAGAACCAGGGCCGGAATGAAAAACTGTTTTTT	CASRQNQGRNEKLFF
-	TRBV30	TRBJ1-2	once	TGTGCCTGGACTACCTCTTCTTGGGGCGACTATGGCTACACCTTC	CAWTTSSWGDYGYTF
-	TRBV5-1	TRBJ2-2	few	TGCGCCAGCAGGGAGCTTCCGGACACCGGGGAGCTGTTTTTT	CASRELPDTGELFF
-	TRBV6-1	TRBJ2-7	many	TGTGCCAGCAGTATGGACATCTCCTACGAGCAGTACTTC	CASSMDISYEQYF
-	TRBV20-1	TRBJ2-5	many	TGCAGTGGAAAAACCGGGAGCGAAGAGACCCAGTACTTC	CSGKTGSEETQYF
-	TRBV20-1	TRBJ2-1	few	TGCAGTGCGCCCAGGGATTACAATGAGCAGTTCTTC	CSAPRDYNEQFF
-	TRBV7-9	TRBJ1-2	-	TGTGCCAGCAGCTTAAGGACGTTCAGTGGGCCCTATGGCTACACCTTC	CASSLRTFSGPYGYTF
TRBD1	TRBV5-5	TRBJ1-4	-	TGTGCCAGCAGCTTGATTCGGGCAGGGGGTCGGACTAATGAAAAACTGTTTTTT	CASSLIRAGGRTNEKLFF
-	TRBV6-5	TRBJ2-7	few	TGTGCCAGCAATTACAGGGGGGGCAACGAGCAGTACTTC	CASNYRGGNEQYF
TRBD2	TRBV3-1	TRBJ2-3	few	TGTGCCAGCAGCCCGGGACTAGGTAGCGCAGATACGCAGTATTTT	CASSPGLGSADTQYF
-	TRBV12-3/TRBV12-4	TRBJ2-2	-	TGTGCCAGCAGTCCCGGGACTCTGAACATCGGGGAGCTGTTTTTT	CASSPGTLNIGELFF
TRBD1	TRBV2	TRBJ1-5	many	TGTGCCAGCAGTTCGGACAGGGGTGGCAATCAGCCCCAGCATTTT	CASSSDRGGNQPQHF
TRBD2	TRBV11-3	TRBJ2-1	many	TGTGCCAGCAGCTTAGGGCTAGCGGGGGTTGAGCAGTTCTTC	CASSLGLAGVEQFF
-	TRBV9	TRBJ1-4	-	TGTGCCAGCAGCTCAGGAACCGCAACTAATGAAAAACTGTTTTTT	CASSSGTATNEKLFF
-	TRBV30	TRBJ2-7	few	TGTGCCTGGAGTGTACTACAGGAAGTTGGCGAGCAGTACTTC	CAWSVLQEVGEQYF
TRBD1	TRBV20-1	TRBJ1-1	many	TGCAGAGGGACAGGGGCTCCTGGGAACACTGAAGCTTTCTTT	CRGTGAPGNTEAFF
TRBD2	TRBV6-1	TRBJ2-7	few	TGTGCCAGCAGGAAGACTAGCGGGCGCTACGAGCAGTACTTC	CASRKTSGRYEQYF
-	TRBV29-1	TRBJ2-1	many	TGCAGCGTTGATTTCGCGAGCTCCTACAATGAGCAGTTCTTC	CSVDFASSYNEQFF
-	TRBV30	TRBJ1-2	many	TGTGCCTGGCAAACCCAGAGAGGGGACATAGGGTACACCTTC	CAWQTQRGDIGYTF
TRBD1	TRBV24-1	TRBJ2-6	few	TGTGCCACCAGTGATTATGGGACAGGCCAGCGTGACCACGTCCTGACTTTC	CATSDYGTGQRDHVLTF